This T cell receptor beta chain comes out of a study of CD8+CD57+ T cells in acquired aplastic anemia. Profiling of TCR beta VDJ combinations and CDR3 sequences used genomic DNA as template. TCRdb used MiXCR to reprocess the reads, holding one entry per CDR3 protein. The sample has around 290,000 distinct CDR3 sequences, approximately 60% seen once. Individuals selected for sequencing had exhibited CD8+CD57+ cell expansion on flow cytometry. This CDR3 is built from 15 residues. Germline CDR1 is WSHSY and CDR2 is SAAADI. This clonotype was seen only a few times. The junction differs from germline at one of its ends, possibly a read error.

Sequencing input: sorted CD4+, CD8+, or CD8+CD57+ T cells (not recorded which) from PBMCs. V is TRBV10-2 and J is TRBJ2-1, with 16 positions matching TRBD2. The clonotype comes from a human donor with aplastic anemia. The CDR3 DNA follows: TGTGCCAGCAGCTCGGGACTAGCGGGGGGGCATGAGCAGTTCTTC. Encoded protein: CASSSGLAGGHEQFF.